The 11 T cell receptor beta chains below come from one sample, sequenced in a study of T-cell reconstitution after alpha-beta-depleted transplantation in children. Preparation of the TCRbeta library was carried out with unique molecular identifiers. TCRdb re-called the PCR reads through MiXCR, storing one row per CDR3 protein. Counted here are 380,000 or so distinct CDR3 sequences, roughly 14% occurring once; the ten biggest clones make up 3.5% to 4.5%. Sequenced here: PBMCs, sampled from the stem cell graft. The receptors were gathered from a human donor who donated a stem cell graft to a child with Fanconi anemia.

This chain uses TRBV29-1 with TRBJ2-5; the D call may be TRBD1 or TRBD2 (5 bases each). The germline V gene encodes CDR1 SQVTM and CDR2 ANQGSEA. The CDR3 is 14 amino acids. V was trimmed by 3 bases and J by 5 bases, leaving 16 bases between them. The DNA of the CDR3 is TGCAGCGTTGACTGGACACCTTGGGAGGAGACCCAGTACTTC. Residues: CSVDWTPWEETQYF.

This clonotype was counted only a few times. The chain recombines TRBV7-9 with TRBJ1-1; no clear D gene. The CDR3 length is 13 residues. Trimming removed 3 bases at V and 8 bases at J, with 13 bases between. Germline loops: CDR1 SEHNR, CDR2 FQNEAQ (reference sequence). CDR3 protein: CASSLDLTVEAFF. The CDR3 DNA sequence: TGTGCCAGCAGCTTGGACTTGACCGTCGAAGCTTTCTTT.

This clonotype was recorded at least ten times. Mismatch with germline at one junction end may stem from a read error. This sequence joins TRBV10-1 and TRBJ2-1; D gene unclear. CDR1 and CDR2 (germline): WNHNN, SYGVQD (reference sequence). This CDR3 has 12 residues. CDR3 protein: CASSETGRPLLF. CDR3 DNA: TGCGCCAGCAGTGAGACGGGCCGGCCCCTTCTTTTC.

The chain uses TRBV4-2 and TRBJ1-6, with 9 positions matching TRBD1. Germline V gene data show CDR1 as LGHNA and CDR2 as YNFKEQ. With 1 base clipped from V and 7 bases from J, the junction kept 5 bases outside the gene matches. This CDR3 region has 16 residues. Here the CDR3 DNA reads TGTGCCAGCAGCCAAGGTCCGGGACAGGGAAATTCACCCCTCCACTTT. Translation: CASSQGPGQGNSPLHF.

This clonotype has a count of ten or more. The V call is TRBV28, the J call TRBJ1-1; no clear D gene. Trimming shortened V by 3 bases and J by 11 bases, and 13 bases separated the two germline ends. Germline V gives CDR1 MDHEN, CDR2 SYDVKM. This CDR3 has 12 amino acids. The DNA of the CDR3 is TGTGCCAGCAGTTTCAGCAATGGTAGGGCTTTCTTT. This sequence encodes CASSFSNGRAFF.

This clonotype has a single count. This chain joins TRBV24-1 and TRBJ2-1; 7 nucleotides line up with TRBD2. The V gene end was trimmed by 5 bases and the J gene end by 8 bases; junction bases not matched to a gene: 14. This CDR3 region has 16 residues. Germline V gene sequence: CDR1 KGHDR, CDR2 SFDVKD. The CDR3 DNA is TGTGCCACCAGTGGAGAGGGGCTAGCGGTTGGCGATGAGCAGTTCTTC. Protein: CATSGEGLAVGDEQFF.

The chain carries TRBV3-1 and TRBJ1-1; D not resolved. Germline-derived CDR1 and CDR2 are LGHDT and YNNKEL (reference sequence). The CDR3 extends over 13 amino acids. Trimming took off 1 base at V and 6 bases at J, with 9 bases between the two ends. The DNA of the CDR3 is TGTGCCAGCAGCCAAGCAGGCATCCCTGAAGCTTTCTTT. Translated: CASSQAGIPEAFF.

The chain carries TRBV20-1 and TRBJ2-5, with D hard to call. Germline values: CDR1 DFQATT, CDR2 SNEGSKA (reference sequence). The germline V and J ends were trimmed by 3 bases and 3 bases, with 5 bases remaining between them. The CDR3 extends over 11 amino acids. The CDR3 here is CSASGKETQYF. The CDR3 bases are TGCAGTGCTAGTGGGAAAGAGACCCAGTACTTC.

This clonotype appeared a few times. This chain connects TRBV3-1 to TRBJ1-2; the match to TRBD1 covers 9 bases. The CDR3 consists of 15 residues. Germline CDR1 LGHDT, CDR2 YNNKEL (reference sequence). J was trimmed by 2 bases and V by 3 bases; bases with no gene match: 4. Written as DNA, the CDR3 is TGTGCCAGCAGCCATTCCGGGACAGGGAACTATGGCTACACCTTC. Its protein product is CASSHSGTGNYGYTF.

This clonotype was observed a few times. The chain combines TRBV6-5 with TRBJ1-1; the D is unclear. CDR3 length equals 16 residues. Per the germline V gene, CDR1 is MNHEY and CDR2 is SVGAGI. Trimming left V 3 bases short and J 3 bases short, with 17 bases between. CDR3 sequence: CASSYGVTGFYTEAFF. CDR3 in DNA: TGTGCCAGCAGTTATGGGGTAACGGGGTTCTACACTGAAGCTTTCTTT.

This clonotype was recorded a few times. The rearrangement uses TRBV5-4 and TRBJ2-7; D tentatively fits TRBD1 or TRBD2 (5 bases each). CDR3 size: 13 residues. Germline V gene data show CDR1 as SGHNT and CDR2 as YYREEE (reference sequence). V was shortened by 4 bases and J by 3 bases, with 11 bases between the two germline ends. The CDR3: CASSPGGGYEQYV. DNA of the CDR3: TGTGCCAGCAGCCCCGGTGGGGGCTACGAGCAGTACGTC.